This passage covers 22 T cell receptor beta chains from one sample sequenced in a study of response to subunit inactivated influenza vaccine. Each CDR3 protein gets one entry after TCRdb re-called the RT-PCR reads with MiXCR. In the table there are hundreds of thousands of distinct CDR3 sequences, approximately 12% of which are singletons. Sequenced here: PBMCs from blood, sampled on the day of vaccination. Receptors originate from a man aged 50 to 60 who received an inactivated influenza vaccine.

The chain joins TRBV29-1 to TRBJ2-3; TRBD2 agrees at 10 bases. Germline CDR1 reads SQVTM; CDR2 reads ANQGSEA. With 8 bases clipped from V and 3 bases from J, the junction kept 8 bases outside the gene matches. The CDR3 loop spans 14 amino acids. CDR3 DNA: TGCAGCCTGGCCGGGACTAGCGAAACAGATACGCAGTATTTT. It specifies CSLAGTSETDTQYF.

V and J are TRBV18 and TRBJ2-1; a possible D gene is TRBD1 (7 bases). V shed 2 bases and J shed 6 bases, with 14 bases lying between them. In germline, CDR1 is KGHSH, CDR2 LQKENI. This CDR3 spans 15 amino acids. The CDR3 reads CASSPIRQGGNEQFF. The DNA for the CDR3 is TGTGCCAGCTCACCAATAAGACAGGGAGGCAATGAGCAGTTCTTC. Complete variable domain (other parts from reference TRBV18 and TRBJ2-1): NAGVMQNPRHLVRRRGQEARLRCSPMKGHSHVYWYRQLPEEGLKFMVYLQKENIIDESGMPKERFSAEFPKEGPSILRIQQVVRGDSAAYFCASSPIRQGGNEQFFGPGTRLTVL.

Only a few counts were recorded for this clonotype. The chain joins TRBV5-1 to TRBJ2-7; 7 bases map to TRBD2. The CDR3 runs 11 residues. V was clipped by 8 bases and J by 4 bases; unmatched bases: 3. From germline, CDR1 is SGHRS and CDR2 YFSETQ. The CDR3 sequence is CARASGYEQYF. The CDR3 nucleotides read TGCGCCAGGGCTAGCGGATACGAGCAGTACTTC.

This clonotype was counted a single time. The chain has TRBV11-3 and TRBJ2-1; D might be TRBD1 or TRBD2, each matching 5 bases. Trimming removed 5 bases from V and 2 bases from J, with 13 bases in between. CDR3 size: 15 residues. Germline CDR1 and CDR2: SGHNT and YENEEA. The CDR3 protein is CASSLTTGPYNEQFF. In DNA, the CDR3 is TGTGCCAGCAGCCTAACTACGGGACCCTACAATGAGCAGTTCTTC.

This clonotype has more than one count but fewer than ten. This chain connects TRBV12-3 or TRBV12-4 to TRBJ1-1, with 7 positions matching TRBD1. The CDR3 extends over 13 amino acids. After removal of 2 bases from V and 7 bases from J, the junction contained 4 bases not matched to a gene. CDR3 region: CASSLNGDSEAFF. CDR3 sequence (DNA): TGTGCCAGCAGTTTAAATGGGGACAGTGAAGCTTTCTTT.

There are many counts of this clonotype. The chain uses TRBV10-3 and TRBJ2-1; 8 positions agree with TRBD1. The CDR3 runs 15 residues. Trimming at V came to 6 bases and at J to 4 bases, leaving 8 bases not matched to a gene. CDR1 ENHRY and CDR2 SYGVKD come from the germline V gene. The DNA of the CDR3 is TGTGCCATCAGGGGGACGGGACAGGCTTACAATGAGCAGTTCTTC. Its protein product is CAIRGTGQAYNEQFF.

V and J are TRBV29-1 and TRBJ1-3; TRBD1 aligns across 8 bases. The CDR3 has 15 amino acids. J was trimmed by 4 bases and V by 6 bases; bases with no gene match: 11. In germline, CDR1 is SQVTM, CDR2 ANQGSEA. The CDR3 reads CSVRLTGVGGNTIYF. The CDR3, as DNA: TGCAGCGTCCGATTGACAGGGGTCGGGGGAAACACCATATATTTT.

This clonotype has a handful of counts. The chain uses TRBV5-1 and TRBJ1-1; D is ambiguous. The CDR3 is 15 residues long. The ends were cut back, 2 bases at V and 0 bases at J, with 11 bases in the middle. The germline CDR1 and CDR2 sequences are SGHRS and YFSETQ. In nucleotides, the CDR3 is TGCGCCAGCAGCTTATTACAGAGCATGAACACTGAAGCTTTCTTT. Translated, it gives CASSLLQSMNTEAFF.

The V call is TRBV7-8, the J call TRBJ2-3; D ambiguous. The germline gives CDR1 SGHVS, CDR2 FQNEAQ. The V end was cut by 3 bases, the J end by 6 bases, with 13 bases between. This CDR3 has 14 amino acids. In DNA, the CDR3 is TGTGCCAGCAGCTTGCGCAGAACGAGGGATACGCAGTATTTT. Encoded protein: CASSLRRTRDTQYF.

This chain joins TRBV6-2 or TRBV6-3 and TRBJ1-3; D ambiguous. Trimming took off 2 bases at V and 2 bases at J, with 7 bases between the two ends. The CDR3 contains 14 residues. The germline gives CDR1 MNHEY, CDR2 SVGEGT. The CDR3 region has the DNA TGTGCCAGCAGTTACCAAGGAGCTGGAAACACCATATATTTT. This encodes CASSYQGAGNTIYF.

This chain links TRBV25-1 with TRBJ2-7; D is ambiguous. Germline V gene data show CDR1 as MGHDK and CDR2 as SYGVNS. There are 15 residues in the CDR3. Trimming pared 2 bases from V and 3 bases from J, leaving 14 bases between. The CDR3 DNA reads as TGTGCCAGCAGTGAACCCTCAGACGGAGTCTACGAGCAGTACTTC. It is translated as CASSEPSDGVYEQYF.

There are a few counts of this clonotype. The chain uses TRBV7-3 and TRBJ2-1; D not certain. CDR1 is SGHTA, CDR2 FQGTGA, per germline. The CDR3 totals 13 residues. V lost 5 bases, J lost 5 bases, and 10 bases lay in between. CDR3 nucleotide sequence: TGTGCCAGCAGCCAAAGTCAAAACAATGAGCAGTTCTTC. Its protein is CASSQSQNNEQFF.

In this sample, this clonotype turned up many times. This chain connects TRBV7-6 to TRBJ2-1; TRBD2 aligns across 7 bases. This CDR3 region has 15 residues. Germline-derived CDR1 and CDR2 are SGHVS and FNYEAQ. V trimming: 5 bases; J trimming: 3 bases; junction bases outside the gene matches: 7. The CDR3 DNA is TGTGCCAGCAGCCTATCCGGGACTAACTACAATGAGCAGTTCTTC. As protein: CASSLSGTNYNEQFF.

The CDR3 spells CASSLWGGTDTQYF. For the CDR3, the DNA is TGTGCCAGCAGTTTATGGGGAGGCACAGATACGCAGTATTTT. The V call is TRBV27, the J call TRBJ2-3; the D gene is possibly TRBD2 (5 bases). CDR3 length: 14 residues. V lost 1 base and J lost 1, with 6 bases in between. Germline V gene sequence: CDR1 MNHEY, CDR2 SMNVEV (reference sequence).

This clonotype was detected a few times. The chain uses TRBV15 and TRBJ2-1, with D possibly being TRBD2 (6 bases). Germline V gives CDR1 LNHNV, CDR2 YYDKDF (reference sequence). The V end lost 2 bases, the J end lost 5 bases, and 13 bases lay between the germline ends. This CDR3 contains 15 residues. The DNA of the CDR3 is TGTGCCACCAGCAGACGACTAGTAGGCAACAATGAGCAGTTCTTC. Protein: CATSRRLVGNNEQFF.

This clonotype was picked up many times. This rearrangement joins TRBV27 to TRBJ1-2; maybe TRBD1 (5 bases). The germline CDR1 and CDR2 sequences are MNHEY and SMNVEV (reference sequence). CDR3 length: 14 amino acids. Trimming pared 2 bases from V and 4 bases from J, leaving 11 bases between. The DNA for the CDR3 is TGTGCCAGCAGTTTAGCGGGGGTCACCTATGGCTACACCTTC. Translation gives CASSLAGVTYGYTF.

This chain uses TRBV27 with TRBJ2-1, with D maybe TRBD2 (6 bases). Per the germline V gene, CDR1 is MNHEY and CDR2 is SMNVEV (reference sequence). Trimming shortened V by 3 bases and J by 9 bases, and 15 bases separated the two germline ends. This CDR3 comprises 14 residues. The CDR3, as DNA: TGTGCCAGCAGTTTTGCCGGGAGTGTTCCTGAGCAGTTCTTC. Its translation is CASSFAGSVPEQFF.

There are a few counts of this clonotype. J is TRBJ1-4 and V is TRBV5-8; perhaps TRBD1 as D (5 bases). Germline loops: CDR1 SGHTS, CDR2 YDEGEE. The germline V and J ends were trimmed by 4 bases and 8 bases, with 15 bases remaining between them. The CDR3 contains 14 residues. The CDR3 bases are TGTGCCAGCAGCCTCGGGACCCTAGGGGAAAAACTGTTTTTT. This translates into CASSLGTLGEKLFF.

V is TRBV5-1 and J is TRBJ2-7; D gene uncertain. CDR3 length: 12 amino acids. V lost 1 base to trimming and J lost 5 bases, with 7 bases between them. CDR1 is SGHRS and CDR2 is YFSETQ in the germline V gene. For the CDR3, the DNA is TGCGCCAGCAGCTTGAATGGGGACGAGCAGTACTTC. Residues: CASSLNGDEQYF.

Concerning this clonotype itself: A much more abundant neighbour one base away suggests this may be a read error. The CDR3 loop is CSASKTGTQETQYF. As DNA, the CDR3 is TGCAGTGCTAGCAAGACAGGGACCCAAGAGACCCAGTACTTC. The gene calls are TRBV20-1 and TRBJ2-5, with 7 bases matching TRBD1. The CDR3 totals 14 residues. Germline CDR1 is DFQATT and CDR2 is SNEGSKA (reference sequence). Unmatched junction bases numbered 5, after V lost 3 bases and J lost 1 base.

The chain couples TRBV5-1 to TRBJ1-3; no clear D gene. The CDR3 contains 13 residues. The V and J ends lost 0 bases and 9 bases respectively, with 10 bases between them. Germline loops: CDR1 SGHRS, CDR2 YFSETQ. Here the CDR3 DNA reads TGCGCCAGCAGCTTGGCGCATCGGAGCACCATATATTTT. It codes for CASSLAHRSTIYF. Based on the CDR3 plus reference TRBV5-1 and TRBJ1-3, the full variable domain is KAGVTQTPRYLIKTRGQQVTLSCSPISGHRSVSWYQQTPGQGLQFLFEYFSETQRNKGNFPGRFSGRQFSNSRSEMNVSTLELGDSALYLCASSLAHRSTIYFGEGSWLTVV.

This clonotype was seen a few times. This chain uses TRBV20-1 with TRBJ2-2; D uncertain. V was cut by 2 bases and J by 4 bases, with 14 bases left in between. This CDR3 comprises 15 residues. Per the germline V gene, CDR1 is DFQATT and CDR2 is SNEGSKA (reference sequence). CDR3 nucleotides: TGCAGTGCTAGAAGCCGGCAGGTGACCACCGGGGAGCTGTTTTTT. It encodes CSARSRQVTTGELFF.